The source of this T cell receptor beta chain is a study of beta chain features in type 1 diabetes. The study reverse transcribed the entire isolated RNA, so it sequenced expressed TCRB transcripts. Only in-frame clones appear in the TCRdb table, and some are missing; sequencing was by immunoSEQ multiplex PCR. The table lists about 930,000 clones, 15% to 20% of them singletons. This CDR3 spans 15 amino acids. V was cut by 3 bases and J by 2 bases, with 12 bases left in between. Germline V gene data show CDR1 as SGHNT and CDR2 as YYREEE (reference sequence). The sequenced sample was naive CD4+ T cells from blood. This chain joins TRBV5-4 and TRBJ2-1; perhaps TRBD1 as D (5 bases). The clonotype was recovered from a woman younger than 30 in good health. DNA of the CDR3: TGTGCCAGCAGCTCCCCCTGGACAACCTACAATGAGCAGTTCTTC. Its translation is CASSSPWTTYNEQFF.